This T cell receptor (beta chain) was sequenced during a study of technical replicates of blood from a handful of donors. Only in-frame clones appear in the TCRdb table, and some are missing; sequencing was by immunoSEQ multiplex PCR. The sample includes 65,000 to 90,000 clones, around 86% of them seen just once. Trimming took 4 bases from V and 3 from J, leaving 9 bases between them. Germline lookup yields CDR1 MDHEN and CDR2 SYDVKM. The CDR3 contains 13 residues. The source material was PBMCs. This TCR was sampled from a human donor in good health. Some clones in this sample may be carry-over from other donors' samples. The chain uses TRBV28 and TRBJ1-2; D is ambiguous. Written as DNA, the CDR3 is TGTGCCAGCAGTTCTAACTGGTACTATGGCTACACCTTC. It yields the protein CASSSNWYYGYTF.